Listed below are T cell receptor beta chains from one sample, sequenced in a study of blood T cell repertoires in COVID-19. Profiled with immunoSEQ multiplex PCR; TCRdb holds only in-frame clones, not every one. The table has 50,000 to 70,000 clones, more than 70% seen once. Sequencing was performed on peripheral blood. The receptors here all came from a man between 60 and 70 years old with active or convalescent COVID-19. Both conserved end residues are part of each CDR3. The D gene is left open where the match is weak. Size values are once, few and many counts, or a class for expanded clones, and some rows have none.

abundance: -
d_gene: -
j_gene: TRBJ1-2
v_gene: TRBV4-2
CDR3aa: CASSQDFGQSYGYTF
CDR3nt: TGTGCCAGCAGCCAAGACTTCGGACAGTCCTATGGCTACACCTTC

abundance: -
d_gene: TRBD1
j_gene: TRBJ1-1
v_gene: TRBV19
CDR3aa: CASSSGRQGVNTEAFF
CDR3nt: TGTGCCAGTAGTAGTGGCCGACAGGGGGTGAACACTGAAGCTTTCTTT

abundance: -
d_gene: -
j_gene: TRBJ2-3
v_gene: TRBV5-1
CDR3aa: CASSSLGLRGTDTQYF
CDR3nt: TGCGCCAGCAGCTCGCTTGGACTCCGGGGCACAGATACGCAGTATTTT

abundance: -
d_gene: TRBD1
j_gene: TRBJ2-7
v_gene: TRBV19
CDR3aa: CASSNRRTGDSYEQYF
CDR3nt: TGTGCCAGTAGTAACCGCCGGACAGGGGACTCCTACGAGCAGTACTTC

abundance: -
d_gene: -
j_gene: TRBJ2-2
v_gene: TRBV7-2
CDR3aa: CASSIRDTGELFF
CDR3nt: TGTGCCAGCAGCATACGGGACACCGGGGAGCTGTTTTTT

abundance: -
d_gene: -
j_gene: TRBJ2-2
v_gene: TRBV9
CDR3aa: CASSGQGWATGELFF
CDR3nt: TGTGCCAGCAGCGGCCAGGGATGGGCCACCGGGGAGCTGTTTTTT

abundance: -
d_gene: -
j_gene: TRBJ2-1
v_gene: TRBV5-1
CDR3aa: CASSSDSHNEQFF
CDR3nt: TGCGCCAGCAGCTCGGACTCTCACAATGAGCAGTTCTTC

abundance: -
d_gene: TRBD1
j_gene: TRBJ2-1
v_gene: TRBV6-5
CDR3aa: CASSYSGTGGYNEQFF
CDR3nt: TGTGCCAGCAGTTACTCCGGGACAGGGGGCTACAATGAGCAGTTCTTC

abundance: -
d_gene: -
j_gene: TRBJ1-3
v_gene: TRBV15
CDR3aa: CATSRDAQSSGNTIYF
CDR3nt: TGTGCCACCAGCAGAGATGCACAGAGCTCTGGAAACACCATATATTTT

abundance: -
d_gene: -
j_gene: TRBJ2-5
v_gene: TRBV9
CDR3aa: CASSVTGETQYF
CDR3nt: TGTGCCAGCAGCGTAACAGGAGAGACCCAGTACTTC

abundance: -
d_gene: -
j_gene: TRBJ2-6
v_gene: TRBV18
CDR3aa: CASSPQTGANVLTF
CDR3nt: TGTGCCAGCTCACCCCAGACTGGGGCCAACGTCCTGACTTTC

abundance: -
d_gene: TRBD1
j_gene: TRBJ1-6
v_gene: TRBV5-5
CDR3aa: CASSLGGQGNSPLHF
CDR3nt: TGTGCCAGCAGCTTGGGGGGACAGGGCAATTCACCCCTCCACTTT

abundance: -
d_gene: -
j_gene: TRBJ1-1
v_gene: TRBV5-1
CDR3aa: CASSPGEVAGNTEAFF
CDR3nt: TGCGCCAGCAGCCCAGGTGAGGTAGCGGGGAACACTGAAGCTTTCTTT

abundance: -
d_gene: -
j_gene: TRBJ2-5
v_gene: TRBV4-1
CDR3aa: CASSQGWELTTQYF
CDR3nt: TGCGCCAGCAGCCAAGGGTGGGAGCTCACGACCCAGTACTTC

abundance: -
d_gene: -
j_gene: TRBJ1-3
v_gene: TRBV7-9
CDR3aa: CASSSLGSGSGNTIYF
CDR3nt: TGTGCCAGCAGCTCCCTAGGCAGTGGATCTGGAAACACCATATATTTT

abundance: -
d_gene: TRBD1
j_gene: TRBJ1-2
v_gene: TRBV5-6
CDR3aa: CASNAEQGFGYTF
CDR3nt: TGTGCCAGCAACGCAGAACAGGGGTTCGGCTACACCTTC

abundance: -
d_gene: -
j_gene: TRBJ1-2
v_gene: TRBV6-5
CDR3aa: CASTQYQDSGATF
CDR3nt: TGTGCCAGCACTCAATACCAGGACAGCGGCGCCACCTTC

abundance: -
d_gene: TRBD1
j_gene: TRBJ2-2
v_gene: TRBV24-1
CDR3aa: CATSETGTGDRELFF
CDR3nt: TGTGCCACCAGTGAAACCGGGACAGGGGACAGGGAGCTGTTTTTT

abundance: -
d_gene: -
j_gene: TRBJ1-2
v_gene: TRBV6-5
CDR3aa: CASGGGGNYGYTF
CDR3nt: TGTGCCAGCGGCGGGGGAGGGAACTATGGCTACACCTTC

abundance: -
d_gene: TRBD1
j_gene: TRBJ2-7
v_gene: TRBV6-5
CDR3aa: CASSRGQGGYEQYF
CDR3nt: TGTGCCAGCAGTCGGGGACAGGGAGGATACGAGCAGTACTTC

abundance: once
d_gene: -
j_gene: TRBJ1-5
v_gene: TRBV19
CDR3aa: CASSISFGQGGQPQHF
CDR3nt: TGTGCCAGTAGTATTTCCTTTGGGCAGGGCGGTCAGCCCCAGCATTTT

abundance: once
d_gene: TRBD2
j_gene: TRBJ2-3
v_gene: TRBV10-1
CDR3aa: CASSEASGRVDTQYF
CDR3nt: TGCGCCAGCAGTGAGGCTAGCGGGAGGGTAGATACGCAGTATTTT

abundance: -
d_gene: -
j_gene: TRBJ2-1
v_gene: TRBV3-1/TRBV3-2
CDR3aa: CASSQDTTRGEQFF
CDR3nt: TGTGCCAGCAGCCAAGATACCACTCGGGGTGAGCAGTTCTTC

abundance: -
d_gene: TRBD2
j_gene: TRBJ2-5
v_gene: TRBV11-3
CDR3aa: CASSLGLAGQETQYF
CDR3nt: TGTGCCAGCAGCTTAGGACTAGCCGGCCAAGAGACCCAGTACTTC

abundance: -
d_gene: TRBD2
j_gene: TRBJ2-1
v_gene: TRBV11-2
CDR3aa: CASSSGTSGRADNEQFF
CDR3nt: TGTGCCAGCAGCAGCGGGACTAGCGGGAGGGCCGACAATGAGCAGTTCTTC

abundance: -
d_gene: -
j_gene: TRBJ1-6
v_gene: TRBV19
CDR3aa: CASSSFRDTDNSPLHF
CDR3nt: TGTGCCAGTAGCTCCTTCCGGGACACAGATAATTCACCCCTCCACTTT

abundance: -
d_gene: -
j_gene: TRBJ2-7
v_gene: TRBV5-1
CDR3aa: CATKIRVGSSYEQYF
CDR3nt: TGCGCCACCAAAATCAGGGTCGGGAGCTCCTACGAGCAGTACTTC

abundance: -
d_gene: TRBD1
j_gene: TRBJ1-6
v_gene: TRBV6-2/TRBV6-3
CDR3aa: CASSLDRDNSPLHF
CDR3nt: TGTGCCAGCAGTCTCGACAGGGACAATTCACCCCTCCACTTT

abundance: -
d_gene: TRBD1
j_gene: TRBJ1-2
v_gene: TRBV28
CDR3aa: CASSLSRGAGGLGYTF
CDR3nt: TGTGCCAGCAGTTTATCCCGGGGGGCAGGGGGCCTGGGCTACACCTTC

abundance: -
d_gene: -
j_gene: TRBJ1-3
v_gene: TRBV5-1
CDR3aa: CASSLVGHPGNTIYF
CDR3nt: TGCGCCAGCAGCTTAGTGGGACATCCAGGAAACACCATATATTTT

abundance: once
d_gene: TRBD1
j_gene: TRBJ1-5
v_gene: TRBV3-1/TRBV3-2
CDR3aa: CASSRTISGTGDLSSNQPQHF
CDR3nt: TGTGCCAGCAGTCGAACGATTTCCGGGACAGGGGACCTTTCTAGCAATCAGCCCCAGCATTTT

abundance: -
d_gene: -
j_gene: TRBJ1-2
v_gene: TRBV5-1
CDR3aa: CASSLEGALGYTF
CDR3nt: TGCGCCAGCAGCTTGGAAGGGGCGTTAGGCTACACCTTC

abundance: once
d_gene: TRBD1
j_gene: TRBJ1-5
v_gene: TRBV28
CDR3aa: CASSSTGMNQPQHF
CDR3nt: TGTGCCAGCAGTTCGACAGGGATGAATCAGCCCCAGCATTTT

abundance: -
d_gene: TRBD1
j_gene: TRBJ1-2
v_gene: TRBV6-5
CDR3aa: CASTGDRVYGYTF
CDR3nt: TGTGCCAGCACTGGGGACAGGGTCTATGGCTACACCTTC

abundance: -
d_gene: -
j_gene: TRBJ1-5
v_gene: TRBV12-3/TRBV12-4
CDR3aa: CASSLREGQPQHF
CDR3nt: TGTGCCAGCAGTTTGAGGGAAGGTCAGCCCCAGCATTTT

abundance: -
d_gene: -
j_gene: TRBJ1-1
v_gene: TRBV3-1/TRBV3-2
CDR3aa: CASSGTLNTEAFF
CDR3nt: TGTGCCAGCAGCGGGACACTCAACACTGAAGCTTTCTTT

abundance: -
d_gene: -
j_gene: TRBJ1-1
v_gene: TRBV6-5
CDR3aa: CASNTRGFEAFF
CDR3nt: TGTGCCAGCAACACGCGGGGGTTTGAAGCTTTCTTT

abundance: -
d_gene: -
j_gene: TRBJ1-6
v_gene: TRBV23-1
CDR3aa: CASRDSVFYNSPLHF
CDR3nt: TGCGCCAGCAGGGACAGCGTTTTCTATAATTCACCCCTCCACTTT

abundance: -
d_gene: -
j_gene: TRBJ1-5
v_gene: TRBV28
CDR3aa: CASSLGLRQYSNQPQHF
CDR3nt: TGTGCCAGCAGTTTAGGGTTGAGACAGTATAGCAATCAGCCCCAGCATTTT

abundance: once
d_gene: TRBD1
j_gene: TRBJ1-2
v_gene: TRBV20-1
CDR3aa: CSALTGVGYTF
CDR3nt: TGCAGTGCCCTTACAGGGGTTGGCTACACCTTC

abundance: -
d_gene: -
j_gene: TRBJ1-2
v_gene: TRBV7-9
CDR3aa: CASSLEYPANYGYTF
CDR3nt: TGTGCCAGCAGCTTAGAATACCCGGCTAACTATGGCTACACCTTC

abundance: -
d_gene: -
j_gene: TRBJ1-2
v_gene: TRBV5-6
CDR3aa: CASTLLGPNGYTF
CDR3nt: TGTGCCAGCACCCTTCTGGGGCCAAATGGCTACACCTTC

abundance: -
d_gene: TRBD2
j_gene: TRBJ2-2
v_gene: TRBV4-2
CDR3aa: CASSQETSVNTGELFF
CDR3nt: TGTGCCAGCAGCCAAGAAACTAGCGTCAACACCGGGGAGCTGTTTTTT

abundance: once
d_gene: TRBD1
j_gene: TRBJ1-1
v_gene: TRBV28
CDR3aa: CASSQRTGGNTEAFF
CDR3nt: TGTGCCAGCAGTCAAAGGACAGGGGGTAACACTGAAGCTTTCTTT